This is a list of T cell receptor beta chains from one sample in a study of T cells expressing NK-cell markers. TCRdb reanalyzed the 5' RACE reads, giving one entry per CDR3 protein sequence and no DNA. The sample totals 400,000 to 450,000 distinct CDR3 sequences; its top ten clones hold 7.3%. Sequences were obtained from blood T cells: a sorted CD56 or NKG2C T cell subset, CD4+ or CD8+ T cells, or bulk PBMC T cells (not recorded which). The receptors derive from a woman aged 18-69 years in good health. Both conserved end residues are part of each CDR3. Each record gives: V gene, J gene, CDR3 protein.

>TRBV19|TRBJ2-1
CASSITGIRNEQFF
>TRBV5-4|TRBJ2-1
CASSFTMGEQFF
>TRBV12-3/TRBV12-4|TRBJ2-5
CASSLGDRGYF
>TRBV28|TRBJ2-3
CASTPLGLAGGTDTQYF
>TRBV20-1|TRBJ1-5
CSATRSLRGGAQHF
>TRBV20-1|TRBJ1-5
CSAQRQSSNQPQHF
>TRBV5-4|TRBJ2-7
CASSSSPLAGAQYF
>TRBV7-9|TRBJ2-5
CASTGQGLGQETQYF
>TRBV6-2/TRBV6-3|TRBJ2-3
CAALGGRMEDTQYF
>TRBV7-2|TRBJ2-6
CASSLAGTGGRYGNVLTF
>TRBV12-3/TRBV12-4|TRBJ2-1
CASSLAGGERSEQFF
>TRBV5-6|TRBJ2-7
CASNLGQDRGFYEQYF
>TRBV24-1|TRBJ2-3
CATSRTSGGDTQYF
>TRBV29-1|TRBJ2-3
CSAHPGTARSTDTQYF
>TRBV13|TRBJ2-1
CASSLETGDFFVAFNEQFF
>TRBV6-1|TRBJ2-1
CASRGDRAGYNEQFF
>TRBV12-3/TRBV12-4|TRBJ1-4
CASSLRRGTNEKLFF
>TRBV6-2/TRBV6-3|TRBJ2-7
CASSSRTGGGFDEQYF
>TRBV6-5|TRBJ1-2
CASRVASGYTF
>TRBV20-1|TRBJ1-2
CSARAGAGSYGYTF
>TRBV7-2|TRBJ1-2
CASSPWGGPNYGYTF
>TRBV12-3/TRBV12-4|TRBJ1-2
CASSNKGGYTF
>TRBV5-5|TRBJ1-5
CASSLGTEAWGNNQPQHF
>TRBV3-1|TRBJ2-5
CASSQDRTSSGETQYF
>TRBV6-1|TRBJ1-5
CASREGPISNQPQHF
>TRBV27|TRBJ2-2
CASTQGDGQGWTGELFF
>TRBV5-4|TRBJ1-2
CASSPSTVVYGYTF
>TRBV11-2|TRBJ2-3
CASSLGVSPSAVSPDTQYF
>TRBV5-1|TRBJ1-2
CASSKNIQGGASRGYTF
>TRBV7-2|TRBJ2-3
CASGVGEATQYF
>TRBV6-4|TRBJ2-3
CASSDSTGTDTQYF
>TRBV5-5|TRBJ2-3
CASSLGAVGREDTQYF
>TRBV7-2|TRBJ2-3
CASSSRRGQYF
>TRBV29-1|TRBJ2-3
CSVEGQGGTDTQYF
>TRBV20-1|TRBJ2-7
CSARGAGTVYEQYF
>TRBV20-1|TRBJ2-7
CSARVTSAYEQYF
>TRBV20-1|TRBJ1-1
CSARAPGAGTEAFF
>TRBV29-1|TRBJ1-6
CSVGLGRQVGNSPLHF
>TRBV19|TRBJ2-1
CASSLGQGNEQFF
>TRBV19|TRBJ2-3
CASSIDHREGTDTQYF
>TRBV20-1|TRBJ1-1
CSARPPIGNTEAFF
>TRBV20-1|TRBJ1-5
CSADGQLNQPQHF
>TRBV3-1|TRBJ2-7
CASSQVGEQYF
>TRBV20-1|TRBJ2-4
CSPWASGGRAKNIQYF
>TRBV29-1|TRBJ2-1
CSVEDLTTFGDEQFF
>TRBV7-9|TRBJ2-5
CASSLTTSEKYF
>TRBV28|TRBJ2-7
CASSFASEQYF
>TRBV7-6|TRBJ1-1
CASSNDRNTEAFF
>TRBV5-6|TRBJ2-7
CASSFGAGARSKQYF
>TRBV13|TRBJ2-3
CASSSRVAPSDTQYF
>TRBV5-5|TRBJ2-7
CASSLAGVSYEQYF